This TCR beta chain was obtained from a study of CD8 T cells in ankylosing spondylitis. Notes on the study in general: Existing reports had already noted some motif variants in reactive arthritis synovial fluid and blood. Relatively scarce in peripheral blood, disease-linked clones were CD8+. Reported data indicate significant enrichment of disease-linked clones within matched ankylosing spondylitis synovial fluid. Seven to nine highly homologous variants formed a TCR beta motif that appeared characteristic of ankylosing spondylitis blood.

Quantitative 5'-RACE was performed with molecular barcodes, and it yielded the TCR beta libraries. TCRdb redid the calling of the 5' RACE reads with MiXCR, one entry per CDR3 protein. The sample yields about 500,000 distinct CDR3 sequences, 5.3% seen once. Ten or more counts support this clonotype. Its antigen is as yet unknown. Sequenced material: blood, either unsorted or a sorted T cell fraction (not recorded which). The clonotype comes from a male donor with ankylosing spondylitis.

This CDR3 reads CASSLKRSSPLHF. CDR3 nucleotide sequence: TGTGCCAGCAGCTTAAAACGGTCTTCCCCCCTCCACTTT. The chain combines TRBV7-9 with TRBJ1-6, with D unclear. This CDR3 has 13 amino acids. The ends were cut back, 2 bases at V and 13 bases at J, with 12 bases in the middle. Germline CDR1 SEHNR, CDR2 FQNEAQ (reference sequence).